This T cell receptor beta chain came from a study of tumor-infiltrating lymphocytes in localized non-small cell lung cancer. Some clones are missing from TCRdb's copy, which holds only in-frame ones; the method was immunoSEQ multiplex PCR. The sample has just under 7,500 clones; approximately 71% are singletons. Deletions cut 6 bases from V and 5 bases from J, with 11 bases between. This CDR3 is built from 13 residues. Germline CDR1 MDHEN, CDR2 SYDVKM. The source of this sequence is a human donor with non-small cell lung cancer. J is TRBJ1-3 and V is TRBV28; D is undetermined. The sample was uninvolved lung tissue not adjacent to the tumor. CDR3 protein: CASSPSGRNTIYF. DNA of the CDR3: TGTGCCAGCAGCCCCTCGGGGAGAAACACCATATATTTT.